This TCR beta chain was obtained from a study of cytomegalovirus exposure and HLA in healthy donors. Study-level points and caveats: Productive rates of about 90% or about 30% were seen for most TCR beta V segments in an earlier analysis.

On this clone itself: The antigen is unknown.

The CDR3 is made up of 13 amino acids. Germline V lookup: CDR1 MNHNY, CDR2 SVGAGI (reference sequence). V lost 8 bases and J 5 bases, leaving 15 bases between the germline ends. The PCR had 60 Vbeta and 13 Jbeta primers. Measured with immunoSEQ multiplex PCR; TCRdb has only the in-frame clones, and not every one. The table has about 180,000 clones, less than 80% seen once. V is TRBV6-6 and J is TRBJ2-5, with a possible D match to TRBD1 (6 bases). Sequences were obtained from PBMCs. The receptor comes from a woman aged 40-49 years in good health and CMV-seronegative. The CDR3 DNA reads TGTGCCAGCGGCCCTTTAGGGGGTGAGACCCAGTACTTC. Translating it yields CASGPLGGETQYF.